These 4 T cell receptor beta chains were all obtained from the same sample, sequenced in a study of T-cell reconstitution after alpha-beta-depleted transplantation in children. Unique molecular identifiers were incorporated when the TCRbeta library was constructed. MiXCR was run by TCRdb on the PCR reads, yielding one entry per CDR3 protein. This sample yields 640,000 or so distinct CDR3 sequences, of which around 16% are seen a single time; approximately 1% belongs to the top ten. This sample comprised PBMCs from the stem cell graft donor, obtained from the stem cell graft. The receptors shown here come from a human donor who donated a stem cell graft to a child with acute myeloid leukemia.

A note on this clonotype: A much larger clone differs by one base, so this may be a read error. This chain joins TRBV20-1 and TRBJ2-5; tentative D call: TRBD2 (6 bases). Germline V gene sequence: CDR1 DFQATT, CDR2 SNEGSKA (reference sequence). The CDR3 totals 15 residues. Between the trimmed V and J ends, which lost 3 bases and 3 bases, there was a span of 17 bases. The CDR3 reads CSASGSSGEEETQYF. The CDR3 DNA reads TGCAGTGCTAGCGGCTCCTCGGGAGAGGAAGAGACCCAGTACTTC.

This clonotype was observed many times. The rearrangement uses TRBV7-2 and TRBJ1-6; D not certain. The V and J ends lost 7 bases and 0 bases respectively, with 13 bases between them. CDR1 and CDR2 (germline): SGHTA, FQGNSA. The CDR3 consists of 16 residues. CDR3 coding DNA: TGTGCCAGCACCTCTACTCTGAGCTCCTATAATTCACCCCTCCACTTT. As protein: CASTSTLSSYNSPLHF. Looking up the rest from reference TRBV7-2 and TRBJ1-6 gives the full variable domain: GAGVSQSPSNKVTEKGKDVELRCDPISGHTALYWYRQSLGQGLEFLIYFQGNSAPDKSGLPSDRFSAERTGGSVSTLTIQRTQQEDSAVYLCASTSTLSSYNSPLHFGNGTRLTVT.

V is TRBV4-3 and J is TRBJ1-5, with TRBD1 matching over 8 bases. CDR3 size: 19 residues. V gave up 0 bases and J gave up 0 bases; unmatched junction bases: 10. Germline CDR1 and CDR2: LGHNA and YSLEER. The CDR3 region is CASSQEKGDRFYSNQPQHF. The DNA for the CDR3 is TGCGCCAGCAGCCAAGAAAAGGGGGACAGGTTCTATAGCAATCAGCCCCAGCATTTT.

This clonotype was found a few times. This rearrangement joins TRBV20-1 to TRBJ2-1, with D tentatively TRBD2 (5 bases). This CDR3 region has 15 residues. Trimming removed 0 bases from V and 5 bases from J, with 14 bases in between. Germline V gene data show CDR1 as DFQATT and CDR2 as SNEGSKA (reference sequence). CDR3 DNA sequence: TGCAGTGCTAGAGATTTGGGGTCCGGGGACAATGAGCAGTTCTTC. It codes for CSARDLGSGDNEQFF.